The 6 T cell receptor beta chains below come from one sample, sequenced in a study of shared clonotypes between healthy human individuals (dated by TCRdb to 2019 to 2021). The library was made by the immunoSEQ multiplex PCR assay. The source is immuneACCESS, and TCRdb retained only in-frame sequences with V and J called. Part of the clones is not carried over; for the studies checked, unresolved V genes explain less than half of this, and the remainder is unexplained. For this sample there are 1,100,000 or so clones; more than 75% appear just once. The ten largest clones take up under 0.65% of the sample. The source material was memory CD4+ T cells from PBMCs. The cell subset or site label on this specimen signifies: CD45RA-negative fraction. The receptors here all came from a man younger than 35 in good health. Some clones in this sample may be carry-over from other donors' samples.

This clone has just a few counts. The V gene is TRBV28, the J gene TRBJ1-4; weak D call: TRBD1 (5 bases). Germline loops: CDR1 MDHEN, CDR2 SYDVKM. The CDR3 spans 15 residues. V lost 6 bases, J lost 6 bases, and 17 bases lay in between. CDR3 protein: CASRERLMTDEKLFF. CDR3 DNA sequence: TGTGCCAGCAGGGAACGCCTCATGACAGATGAAAAACTGTTTTTT.

In its sample, this clone was seen a few times. The chain uses TRBV12-5 and TRBJ2-5; 9 nucleotides align to TRBD2. Germline V gene sequence: CDR1 LGHNT, CDR2 FRNRAP. CDR3 length: 13 residues. V trimming: 6 bases; J trimming: 3 bases; junction bases outside the gene matches: 2. The CDR3 reads CASGASGEETQYF. The DNA for the CDR3 is TGTGCTAGTGGGGCTAGCGGGGAAGAGACCCAGTACTTC.

This clone was picked up one time. Other DNA sequences in the same sample also yield this CDR3. J is TRBJ2-7 and V is TRBV5-1; no clear D. The CDR3 is 14 residues long. Deletions cut 0 bases from V and 2 bases from J, with 9 bases between. CDR1 and CDR2 (germline): SGHRS, YFSETQ. In DNA, the CDR3 is TGCGCCAGCAGCTTGGGTGACACCACCTACGAGCAGTACTTC. It yields the protein CASSLGDTTYEQYF.

The chain uses TRBV7-2 and TRBJ2-3; D is ambiguous. The CDR3 consists of 13 residues. V was shortened by 6 bases and J by 6 bases, with 13 bases between the two germline ends. Germline lookup yields CDR1 SGHTA and CDR2 FQGNSA. CDR3 residues: CASRPDGVDTQYF. In nucleotides, the CDR3 is TGTGCCAGCAGACCGGACGGTGTTGATACGCAGTATTTT.

This clone was recorded once. The chain joins TRBV30 to TRBJ1-2; D is uncertain. The CDR3 is made up of 14 amino acids. The germline V gene encodes CDR1 GTSNPN and CDR2 SVGIG (reference sequence). The V end was cut by 0 bases, the J end by 4 bases, with 12 bases between. This chain's CDR3 is CAWSVNSLSYGYTF. Written as DNA, the CDR3 is TGTGCCTGGAGTGTAAATTCTCTCTCCTATGGCTACACCTTC.

The chain has TRBV7-9 and TRBJ2-7; the match to TRBD1 covers 8 bases. From germline, CDR1 is SEHNR and CDR2 FQNEAQ (reference sequence). The V and J ends lost 5 bases and 2 bases, in that order; junction bases with no gene match: 8. This CDR3 spans 15 amino acids. The CDR3 reads CASSPRTGSTYEQYF. For the CDR3, the DNA is TGTGCCAGCAGCCCGCGGACAGGGAGTACCTACGAGCAGTACTTC.